This T cell receptor beta chain emerged from a study of tumor-infiltrating T cells and Merkel cell polyomavirus (dated by TCRdb to about 2017). For context, the study as a whole: In Merkel cell carcinoma patients, the study examined CD8+ T cells specific for the Merkel cell polyomavirus KLL epitope. Patients came in at different disease stages and had a median follow-up of approximately 2.5 years, ranging from roughly 1.1 to 6.0 years. Varied, non-standardized therapies, including chemotherapy, radiation and immunotherapies, were received by the patients. In 14 to 15 samples, TRB sequencing was done on KLL-tetramer-sorted cells from blood or tumor-infiltrating lymphocytes, along with 12 matched whole-tumor samples. Most whole-tumor samples were roughly 23-micron curls cut from formalin-fixed, paraffin-embedded tissue blocks. In the whole study, one tumor sample was a frozen nodal tumor digest, and another tumor sample was a flash-frozen core biopsy of a metastasis. The study at large found these results: KLL-specific TRB repertoires were diverse and largely private, with only one public clonotype among a few hundred unique sequences, shared by two patients. A higher intratumoral fraction of KLL-specific T cells (1.9-18% versus about 0-0.14%) was associated with significantly improved MCC-specific survival. A significant MCC-specific survival advantage (P = 0.0051) was associated with tumors having more unique KLL-specific clonotypes (5-108 vs 0-3). The small sample size of the study (n of about twelve patients) is a limitation. Because the study covered only a single viral epitope, T cells targeting other Merkel cell polyomavirus epitopes were not captured.

All patients' tumors stained robustly positive for Merkel cell polyomavirus Large T antigen by immunohistochemistry. The study included about eleven Merkel cell carcinoma patients who had robust KLL-tetramer+ populations, above 0.04% of CD8+ T cells, in blood and/or cultured TIL. Every patient was Caucasian, and patient ages had a median of around 65 years and ranged from about 50 to 85 years. Lymph node tumors were analyzed for patients with unknown primaries who presented with nodal disease, or when there was not enough primary tissue. Measured from the cysteine to the phenylalanine, the CDR3 is 16 residues long. Just CDR3 DNA is preserved here, 48 bases in frame from base 1. The germline V gene yields SGDLS for CDR1 and YYNGEE for CDR2. Germline trimming amounts to 4 bases on V and 8 bases on J, with 8 as the count of junction bases outside the gene matches. The library was built by means of the immunoSEQ multiplex PCR assay. Adaptive Biotechnologies (Seattle, WA) carried out the genomic DNA extraction, TRB sequencing and normalization. In the original analysis: To compute clonality, the Shannon entropy of productive TRB sequences was normalized by log2 of unique productive sequences and then subtracted from one. To identify KLL-specific clonotypes in tumors, TCRbeta CDR3 amino acid sequences were matched against the sequences from the tetramer-sorted sample of each patient. In its TCRdb copy, this immuneACCESS table keeps in-frame sequences only and misses some clones. Where compared with another copy, unresolved V genes explain less than half of these, and the others have no known cause. D and trimming come from the DNA, and the V and J calls and clone size come from that table. Counted in this sample were some 25,000 clones; 87% of them appeared once. Roughly 2.7% of the sample belongs to the ten largest clones.

As to this clone: Its antigen remains unidentified. It has no much larger one-base neighbor in the sample; base qualities were not kept.

The source is a man aged 50-59 years with Merkel cell carcinoma. The rearranged chain carries TRBV9 and TRBJ2-1; 14 junctional bases match TRBD2. The sequenced sample consisted of lymph node tissue. CDR3 reads: CASSPRLAGGPDEQFF. At the DNA level, the sequence is TGTGCCAGCAGCCCTCGACTAGCGGGGGGGCCCGATGAGCAGTTCTTC.